This paragraph reports one T cell receptor beta chain. The antigen remains unidentified. TCRdb's table, derived via immunoSEQ multiplex PCR, lists solely in-frame clones and lacks some. Found here are about 1 million clones, more than 65% of them singletons; the top ten hold approximately 1.5%. The data were taken from a study of shared clonotypes between healthy human individuals. Study-wide results and caveats: Specimens sampled were limited to blood, with tissue repertoires likely differing.

Looked up from germline, CDR1 is SGHDT and CDR2 is YYEEEE. This CDR3 has 11 residues. Trimming pared 5 bases from V and 5 bases from J, leaving 7 bases between. What was sequenced was memory CD4+ T cells sorted from blood. The subset here: CD45RA-negative fraction. The receptor's source is a man between 18 and 29 years old in good health. V and J are TRBV5-6 and TRBJ2-5, with D unclear. The chain's CDR3 is CASREIETQYF. The CDR3 DNA is TGTGCCAGCAGGGAGATCGAGACCCAGTACTTC. Full variable domain (remainder filled in from reference TRBV5-6 and TRBJ2-5): DAGVTQSPTHLIKTRGQQVTLRCSPKSGHDTVSWYQQALGQGPQFIFQYYEEEERQRGNFPDRFSGHQFPNYSSELNVNALLLGDSALYLCASREIETQYFGPGTRLLVL.